A selection of T cell receptor beta chains follows, all from one sample in a study of vaccination effects on CD4 cells after COVID-19. These TCRs' antigens remain unknown. Some clones are missing from TCRdb's copy, which holds only in-frame ones; the method was immunoSEQ multiplex PCR. The sample holds just under 60,000 clones; about 78% are singletons and the top ten take 2%. This specimen consisted of CD4+ T cells from PBMCs cultured with HCoV-OC43 spike peptides, obtained after COVID-19 vaccination. Receptors were obtained from a human donor who received a COVID-19 vaccine. Each CDR3 is given with its conserved first and last residue. The order of the fields is V gene, D gene, clone size, J gene, CDR3 DNA, CDR3 protein. A D gene is named only where the DNA matches it firmly. Clone size is stated in some rows and not others, as once, few, many or a class when expanded.

V: TRBV7-3; D: TRBD2; size: -; J: TRBJ2-3; DNA: TGTGCCAGCAGCGATAGCGGGGGGGCCCAGTATTTT; CDR3: CASSDSGGAQYF
V: TRBV19; D: -; size: -; J: TRBJ2-3; DNA: TGTGCCAGTAACCGGGGTGATACGCAGTATTTT; CDR3: CASNRGDTQYF
V: TRBV7-9; D: -; size: few; J: TRBJ1-4; DNA: TGTGCCAGCCGCCAGGGAAGCGAAAAACTGTTTTTT; CDR3: CASRQGSEKLFF
V: TRBV18; D: TRBD2; size: -; J: TRBJ2-3; DNA: TGTGCCAGCTCAATAGGGACTAGCCACACAGATACGCAGTATTTT; CDR3: CASSIGTSHTDTQYF
V: TRBV11-2; D: -; size: -; J: TRBJ2-5; DNA: TGTGCCAGCAGCTTAGATCTTGCGGGGACCCAGTACTTC; CDR3: CASSLDLAGTQYF
V: TRBV29-1; D: -; size: -; J: TRBJ2-2; DNA: TGCAGCGCCGGACAGAATATGGACACCGGGGAGCTGTTTTTT; CDR3: CSAGQNMDTGELFF
V: TRBV25-1; D: TRBD1; size: -; J: TRBJ1-2; DNA: TGTGCCAGCAGTCCTCCGGGACAGGGGGCTCGTGGCTACACCTTC; CDR3: CASSPPGQGARGYTF
V: TRBV28; D: -; size: -; J: TRBJ1-6; DNA: TGTGCCAGCAGTTTAAGTGGCCGCACCCTCCACTTT; CDR3: CASSLSGRTLHF
V: TRBV7-9; D: -; size: few; J: TRBJ2-5; DNA: TGTGCCAGCAGCTTAGTTGGGCCAGAGACCCAGTACTTC; CDR3: CASSLVGPETQYF
V: TRBV19; D: -; size: -; J: TRBJ1-1; DNA: TGTGCCAGTAGTCCCCGACAGAGCATGAACACTGAAGCTTTCTTT; CDR3: CASSPRQSMNTEAFF
V: TRBV7-2; D: TRBD2; size: -; J: TRBJ2-1; DNA: TGTGCCAGCAGCTTACAAGCGGGGGGGCCTAGGAATGAGCAGTTCTTC; CDR3: CASSLQAGGPRNEQFF
V: TRBV4-3; D: TRBD1; size: few; J: TRBJ1-4; DNA: TGCGCCAGCAGCCATCGAGGACAGGGCGGCGAAAAACTGTTTTTT; CDR3: CASSHRGQGGEKLFF
V: TRBV4-2; D: -; size: -; J: TRBJ1-1; DNA: TGTGCCAGCAGCCCAACAGGGACTATGAACACTGAAGCTTTCTTT; CDR3: CASSPTGTMNTEAFF
V: TRBV19; D: -; size: -; J: TRBJ1-4; DNA: TGTGCCAGTAGTATAGTTGCAGGACCGTCGGAAAAACTGTTTTTT; CDR3: CASSIVAGPSEKLFF
V: TRBV2; D: TRBD2; size: -; J: TRBJ2-2; DNA: TGTGCCAGCAGTGACTGGCGGGGGGAGAACACCGGGGAGCTGTTTTTT; CDR3: CASSDWRGENTGELFF
V: TRBV9; D: TRBD1; size: -; J: TRBJ1-1; DNA: TGTGCCAGCAGCGTAGCGGCAGGGGGATACACTGAAGCTTTCTTT; CDR3: CASSVAAGGYTEAFF
V: TRBV12-3/TRBV12-4; D: TRBD1; size: few; J: TRBJ2-3; DNA: TGTGCCAGCACCAGGACAGGAGGAGATACGCAGTATTTT; CDR3: CASTRTGGDTQYF
V: TRBV7-2; D: TRBD1; size: -; J: TRBJ1-4; DNA: TGTGCCAGCAGCTTAGGGGACAGGGGAGGAGGAAAACTGTTTTTT; CDR3: CASSLGDRGGGKLFF
V: TRBV7-9; D: -; size: -; J: TRBJ2-6; DNA: TGTGCCAGCAGCTCACAAGTGGCCTGGGCCGGGGCCAACGTCCTGACTTTC; CDR3: CASSSQVAWAGANVLTF
V: TRBV4-1; D: TRBD1; size: -; J: TRBJ1-4; DNA: TGCGCCAGCAGCCGCGGGACAGGCTCTAATGAAAAACTGTTTTTT; CDR3: CASSRGTGSNEKLFF
V: TRBV6-6; D: TRBD1; size: -; J: TRBJ1-2; DNA: TGTGCCAGCAGCGTAGAAACAGGGGGACGTGGCTACACCTTC; CDR3: CASSVETGGRGYTF
V: TRBV6-6; D: TRBD1; size: -; J: TRBJ1-1; DNA: TGTGCCAGCAGTTTAGGACAGGGGGTGGGCACTGAAGCTTTCTTT; CDR3: CASSLGQGVGTEAFF
V: TRBV5-1; D: TRBD2; size: once; J: TRBJ2-1; DNA: TGCGCCAGCAGCTTATCGACTAGCGGGGGGTATGGCAATGAGCAGTTCTTC; CDR3: CASSLSTSGGYGNEQFF
V: TRBV18; D: -; size: -; J: TRBJ1-2; DNA: TGTGCCAGCTCACCGGACAGCTTCGGTGGCTACACCTTC; CDR3: CASSPDSFGGYTF
V: TRBV5-5; D: -; size: -; J: TRBJ2-5; DNA: TGTGCCAGCAGCAAGTGGGGGACGCAAGAGACCCAGTACTTC; CDR3: CASSKWGTQETQYF
V: TRBV9; D: -; size: -; J: TRBJ2-2; DNA: TGTGCCAGCAGCGTAGATCCAGCCGGGGGCGGGGAGCTGTTTTTT; CDR3: CASSVDPAGGGELFF
V: TRBV29-1; D: -; size: few; J: TRBJ1-2; DNA: TGCAGCGTTGTCGACCCCCAACATAACTATGGCTACACCTTC; CDR3: CSVVDPQHNYGYTF
V: TRBV6-6; D: -; size: -; J: TRBJ1-2; DNA: TGTGCCAGCAGTTTCGGGACGGATGGCTACACCTTC; CDR3: CASSFGTDGYTF
V: TRBV5-1; D: TRBD1; size: few; J: TRBJ1-1; DNA: TGCGCCAGCAGCAGGTCCGGGACAGGGGGCCACACTGAAGCTTTCTTT; CDR3: CASSRSGTGGHTEAFF
V: TRBV18; D: TRBD1; size: -; J: TRBJ1-3; DNA: TGTGCCAGCTCACCAGGGAGGACAGGGATTGGAAACACCATATATTTT; CDR3: CASSPGRTGIGNTIYF
V: TRBV7-2; D: -; size: -; J: TRBJ1-5; DNA: TGTGCCAGCAGCTTCAGGATTGATCAGCCCCAGCATTTT; CDR3: CASSFRIDQPQHF
V: TRBV19; D: TRBD1; size: -; J: TRBJ2-2; DNA: TGTGCCAGTAGTAGGGAGACAGGGGGCGCGAGCACCGGGGAGCTGTTTTTT; CDR3: CASSRETGGASTGELFF
V: TRBV12-3/TRBV12-4; D: TRBD2; size: -; J: TRBJ2-4; DNA: TGTGCCAGCAGTTTATCTAGCGGGGGCATTCAGTACTTC; CDR3: CASSLSSGGIQYF
V: TRBV6-2/TRBV6-3; D: -; size: -; J: TRBJ1-6; DNA: TGTGCCAGCAGTTGGCGGACAGTCTATGATTCACCCCTCCACTTT; CDR3: CASSWRTVYDSPLHF
V: TRBV5-1; D: TRBD1; size: once; J: TRBJ2-5; DNA: TGCGCCAGCAGTCGCCTGACAGGGGGTCAGGAGACCCAGTACTTC; CDR3: CASSRLTGGQETQYF
V: TRBV18; D: -; size: -; J: TRBJ2-2; DNA: TGTGCCAGCTCACCTCGCAAGGGGCTCGGGGAGCTGTTTTTT; CDR3: CASSPRKGLGELFF
V: TRBV5-1; D: TRBD1; size: once; J: TRBJ2-4; DNA: TGCGCCAGCAGCCCCGGGACAGGGGGCTCCAAAAACATTCAGTACTTC; CDR3: CASSPGTGGSKNIQYF
V: TRBV7-3; D: TRBD1; size: once; J: TRBJ2-3; DNA: TGTGCCAGCAGCCCCTTGGACAGGGGGCGCGATACGCAGTATTTT; CDR3: CASSPLDRGRDTQYF
V: TRBV5-5; D: TRBD2; size: -; J: TRBJ2-5; DNA: TGTGCCAGCAGCCCGCGGGGGGGGACCTGGGAGACCCAGTACTTC; CDR3: CASSPRGGTWETQYF